This TCR beta chain stems from a study of T cells in Graves' hyperthyroidism and ophthalmopathy. Points from the study as a whole: Ophthalmopathy was told apart from stable hyperthyroidism by a 13 V-J model. Blood also held most thyroid clonotypes expanded beyond 0.001.

This CDR3 contains 15 residues. Germline V gene sequence: CDR1 MNHEY, CDR2 SMNVEV (reference sequence). V lost 2 bases and J lost 4, with 12 bases in between. From RNA transcripts, TCR beta CDR3 regions were amplified. The primer set for the first-round RT-PCR of the TCR CDR3 was HTBI. TCRdb passed the multiplex PCR reads through MiXCR, listing each CDR3 protein once. The data show about 500,000 distinct CDR3 sequences, roughly 15% seen once. Ten or more counts support this clonotype. Its specificity is not known. Sequences were obtained from blood. The receptor comes from a woman between 18 and 30 years old with Graves' ophthalmopathy. The V and J genes are TRBV27 and TRBJ2-1; D is possibly TRBD1 (6 bases). CDR3 protein: CASSLIGTQYNEQFF. The DNA of the CDR3 is TGTGCCAGCAGTTTAATTGGGACACAATACAATGAGCAGTTCTTC.